The rows below give T cell receptor beta chains drawn from one sample of a study of siplizumab effects on memory and regulatory T cells. Assay: immunoSEQ multiplex PCR; the TCRdb copy retains only in-frame clones and omits some. The sample lists fewer than 120,000 clones, roughly 92% occurring once. The sample taken for sequencing was CD4+ T cells sorted from blood. The receptors shown here come from a human donor in good health. Both conserved end residues are part of each CDR3. D genes are given only for firm matches. Clone size is shown for a subset of rows, as once, few, many or a class of expanded clone.

>TRBJ1-3|once|TRBV19|-
TGTGCCAGTAGTGCCTCAGTTACTGGAAACACCATATATTTT
CASSASVTGNTIYF
>TRBJ1-5|-|TRBV7-9|-
TGTGCCAGCAGCTTACAGTCCGGACAGCTGAATCAGCCCCAGCATTTT
CASSLQSGQLNQPQHF
>TRBJ1-1|-|TRBV5-4|-
TGTGCCAGCAGCTTGACAATGGGCACTGAAGCTTTCTTT
CASSLTMGTEAFF
>TRBJ2-4|-|TRBV7-8|-
TGTGCCAGCACCAGCAATGGGGGGCTAGCCAAAAACATTCAGTACTTC
CASTSNGGLAKNIQYF
>TRBJ1-2|-|TRBV7-9|-
TGTGCCAGCACGCCCCTTAGACAGGACTATGGCTACACCTTC
CASTPLRQDYGYTF
>TRBJ2-4|once|TRBV11-1|-
TGTGCCAGCAGCGGGCAGGTGGAGGACATTCAGTACTTC
CASSGQVEDIQYF
>TRBJ1-4|-|TRBV18|-
TGTGCCAGCTCACCCATGGGCGCAACTAATGAAAAACTGTTTTTT
CASSPMGATNEKLFF
>TRBJ1-2|few|TRBV11-2|-
TGTGCCAGCAGCTTAAGGGGTAGGGGCTACACCTTC
CASSLRGRGYTF
>TRBJ2-7|once|TRBV6-5|-
TGTGCCAGCAGCCAGGGTCAGGGAACCGAGCAGTACTTC
CASSQGQGTEQYF
>TRBJ2-1|-|TRBV18|TRBD2
TGTGCCAGCTCACAAGCGGGAGGCCAAAGCTCCTACAATGAGCAGTTCTTC
CASSQAGGQSSYNEQFF
>TRBJ1-5|-|TRBV2|TRBD1
TGTGCCAGCAGTGAACTGGGGACAGGCAATCAGCCCCAGCATTTT
CASSELGTGNQPQHF
>TRBJ1-5|few|TRBV4-1|-
TGCGCCAGCAGCCAAGGACCCCTGGGGGGCCAGCCCCAGCATTTT
CASSQGPLGGQPQHF
>TRBJ1-1|-|TRBV10-3|TRBD1
TGTGCCTCCTGGACAGGAGACACTGAAGCTTTCTTT
CASWTGDTEAFF
>TRBJ1-3|-|TRBV7-8|TRBD1
TGTGCCAGCAGCTCCCGGACAGGCGACTCTGGAAACACCATATATTTT
CASSSRTGDSGNTIYF
>TRBJ1-3|once|TRBV5-1|-
TGCGCCAGCAGCTTGGAGGGGCAGGGCGGGAACACCATATATTTT
CASSLEGQGGNTIYF
>TRBJ2-7|-|TRBV4-1|TRBD2
TGCGCCAGCAGCGGGCGGACTAGCGGCTACGAGCAGTACTTC
CASSGRTSGYEQYF
>TRBJ1-6|-|TRBV30|-
TGTGCCTGGAGAAGGGACAAAGATAATTCACCCCTCCACTTT
CAWRRDKDNSPLHF
>TRBJ2-1|-|TRBV6-1|-
TGTGCCAGCAGGTTCCAGGCAGTTTCCTACAATGAGCAGTTCTTC
CASRFQAVSYNEQFF
>TRBJ1-2|-|TRBV5-6|TRBD1
TGTGCCAGCATTCGACAGGGCCTGGGCTATGGCTACACCTTC
CASIRQGLGYGYTF
>TRBJ2-1|-|TRBV18|-
TGTGCCAGCTCACCAGGCAGGCAGACCAATGAGCAGTTCTTC
CASSPGRQTNEQFF
>TRBJ1-2|once|TRBV19|TRBD1
TGTGCCAGTAGTATAGACGGACAGGTTTATGGCTATGGCTACACCTTC
CASSIDGQVYGYGYTF
>TRBJ2-5|-|TRBV6-5|-
TGTGCCAGCGAGGGAGAGACCCAGTACTTC
CASEGETQYF
>TRBJ1-1|-|TRBV5-4|-
TGTGCCAGCAGCGTTGAATGGGCTGAAGCTTTCTTT
CASSVEWAEAFF
>TRBJ2-3|-|TRBV15|TRBD2
TGTGCCACCAGCGGTGGACTAGCGGCAACAGATACGCAGTATTTT
CATSGGLAATDTQYF
>TRBJ1-1|-|TRBV18|-
TGTGCCAGCTCACCATGGCAGGAGAACACTGAAGCTTTCTTT
CASSPWQENTEAFF
>TRBJ1-5|-|TRBV11-2|-
TGTGCCAGCAGCTTAGCCCAGGGACAGCCCCAGCATTTT
CASSLAQGQPQHF
>TRBJ1-1|-|TRBV30|TRBD1
TGTGCCTGGAGTAAAACAGGGGGCACTGAAGCTTTCTTT
CAWSKTGGTEAFF
>TRBJ2-2|-|TRBV11-1|-
TGTGCCAGCAGCTTAGATTTTACCGGGAACACCGGGGAGCTGTTTTTT
CASSLDFTGNTGELFF
>TRBJ2-1|-|TRBV18|-
TGTGCCAGCTCACCGGGAGTTTACAATGAGCAGTTCTTC
CASSPGVYNEQFF
>TRBJ1-2|-|TRBV5-1|-
TGCGCCAGCAGCTTTGGACCGGATGGGAACTATGGCTACACCTTC
CASSFGPDGNYGYTF
>TRBJ1-1|-|TRBV7-9|-
TGTGCCAGCAGCCCCGGGGTCCCTAAATACGACACTGAAGCTTTCTTT
CASSPGVPKYDTEAFF
>TRBJ2-3|-|TRBV7-3|TRBD2
TGTGCCAGCAGCTTAATTGGGACTAGCGGGAGCACAGATACGCAGTATTTT
CASSLIGTSGSTDTQYF
>TRBJ2-2|-|TRBV2|-
TGTGCCAGCAGTGGAGGCAGGGTCTGGACCGGGGAGCTGTTTTTT
CASSGGRVWTGELFF
>TRBJ2-7|-|TRBV10-1|-
TGCGCCAGCAGTGACTCCCACAGCCCCGCCGCCTACGAGCAGTACTTC
CASSDSHSPAAYEQYF
>TRBJ1-2|-|TRBV11-2|-
TGTGCCAGCAGCTTAGGTCTTGGGGCTGGCTATGGCTACACCTTC
CASSLGLGAGYGYTF
>TRBJ2-1|-|TRBV5-1|TRBD2
TGCGCCAGCACTAGCGGCAGCTCCTACAATGAGCAGTTCTTC
CASTSGSSYNEQFF
>TRBJ1-2|-|TRBV7-2|-
TGTGCCAGCAGCTCGGACGACGACCCAGGGTATGGCTACACCTTC
CASSSDDDPGYGYTF
>TRBJ1-4|-|TRBV7-9|-
TGTGCCAGCAGCTTAGAAGGACGGGGTTCTCTCAGTGAAAAACTGTTTTTT
CASSLEGRGSLSEKLFF
>TRBJ2-2|-|TRBV7-3|-
TGTGCCAGCAGCTTAGACTATAACACCGGGGAGCTGTTTTTT
CASSLDYNTGELFF
>TRBJ2-1|-|TRBV18|TRBD2
TGTGCCAGCTCACGGATGACTAGCGGGAGGACCGACAATGAGCAGTTCTTC
CASSRMTSGRTDNEQFF
>TRBJ1-2|-|TRBV9|-
TGTGCCAGCAGCGTAGGCGCAGGGGACTATGGCTACACCTTC
CASSVGAGDYGYTF
>TRBJ2-3|-|TRBV6-4|-
TGTGCCAGCAGTGACTGGGATACGCAGTATTTT
CASSDWDTQYF
>TRBJ1-2|-|TRBV7-2|TRBD1
TGTGCCAGCAGCTTTACAGGGGGCCGAAATCACTATGGCTACACCTTC
CASSFTGGRNHYGYTF
>TRBJ1-3|-|TRBV18|TRBD1
TGTGCCAGCTCACCCCAGGGGGCGGAAGGAAACACCATATATTTT
CASSPQGAEGNTIYF
>TRBJ2-1|-|TRBV7-9|-
TGTGCCAGCAGCCCGGGCAGGCCCCAGCTGAGCTCCTACAATGAGCAGTTCTTC
CASSPGRPQLSSYNEQFF
>TRBJ1-3|once|TRBV18|TRBD1
TGTGCCAGCTCACCACTCGGACAGGGGCCCTCTGGAAACACCATATATTTT
CASSPLGQGPSGNTIYF
>TRBJ2-1|-|TRBV7-3|-
TGTGCCAGCAGCCCGCAGGGTTGGGCCAATGAGCAGTTCTTC
CASSPQGWANEQFF
>TRBJ2-7|-|TRBV20-1|-
TGCAGTGCGTCGTTCTCCTACGAGCAGTACTTC
CSASFSYEQYF
>TRBJ1-3|-|TRBV5-5|-
TGTGCCAGCAGCTTGGGCAGTAAGGGAAACACCATATATTTT
CASSLGSKGNTIYF
>TRBJ1-2|-|TRBV5-8|TRBD1
TGTGCCAGCCAGAGTCCTGTGCGGACAGGCTATGGCTACACCTTC
CASQSPVRTGYGYTF
>TRBJ2-1|-|TRBV19|-
TGTGCCAGTAGTCTATCTGTCTATGAGCAGTTCTTC
CASSLSVYEQFF
>TRBJ1-1|-|TRBV5-6|-
TGTGCCAGCAGCGCTCTCAGGGCGGTGAACACTGAAGCTTTCTTT
CASSALRAVNTEAFF
>TRBJ1-1|-|TRBV5-1|-
TGCGCCAGTAGATTCGACAGTATGAACACTGAAGCTTTCTTT
CASRFDSMNTEAFF
>TRBJ2-3|-|TRBV6-5|TRBD1
TGTGCCAGCAGTAGGACAGGGGCCACAGATACGCAGTATTTT
CASSRTGATDTQYF
>TRBJ1-4|-|TRBV28|TRBD1
TGTGCCAGCAGCCCTCAGGGGGCGGAAGAAAAACTGTTTTTT
CASSPQGAEEKLFF
>TRBJ2-5|-|TRBV19|-
TGTGCCAGTAGTATAAAATCGGATCTCCTGGAGACCCAGTACTTC
CASSIKSDLLETQYF
>TRBJ2-3|-|TRBV5-1|-
TGCGCCAGCAGCTTGGAGCCAGTCAATCCCACAGATACGCAGTATTTT
CASSLEPVNPTDTQYF
>TRBJ1-1|-|TRBV6-5|-
TGTGCCAGCAGTTACTCAAGGACACCTGAAGCTTTCTTT
CASSYSRTPEAFF
>TRBJ1-2|-|TRBV6-5|-
TGTGCCAGCAGCCAGGACAGCGGCTATGGCTACACCTTC
CASSQDSGYGYTF